This T cell receptor beta chain was documented in a study of blood T cells in healthy people across ages. Every sample yielded at least 6.5 million isolated PBMCs. The CDR3 runs 16 residues. Looked up from germline, CDR1 is MDHEN and CDR2 is SYDVKM. V lost 5 bases, J lost 4 bases, and 11 bases stayed unmatched. The use of a sample-barcoded 5' primer and a J-beta primer mix characterized a second PCR of roughly 6 to 11 cycles. TCRdb analysed the 5' RACE reads with MiXCR anew, one entry per CDR3 protein. The sample has just over 800,000 distinct CDR3 sequences; 62% are singletons. This clonotype was obtained from a man aged 25-45 years in good health. V gene TRBV28 combines with J gene TRBJ2-5, with 9 bases fitting TRBD1. Specimen: blood. In DNA form, the CDR3 reads TGTGCCAGCAGTAAAACCGGGACAGGGAGGCGAGAGACCCAGTACTTC. Translating it yields CASSKTGTGRRETQYF.